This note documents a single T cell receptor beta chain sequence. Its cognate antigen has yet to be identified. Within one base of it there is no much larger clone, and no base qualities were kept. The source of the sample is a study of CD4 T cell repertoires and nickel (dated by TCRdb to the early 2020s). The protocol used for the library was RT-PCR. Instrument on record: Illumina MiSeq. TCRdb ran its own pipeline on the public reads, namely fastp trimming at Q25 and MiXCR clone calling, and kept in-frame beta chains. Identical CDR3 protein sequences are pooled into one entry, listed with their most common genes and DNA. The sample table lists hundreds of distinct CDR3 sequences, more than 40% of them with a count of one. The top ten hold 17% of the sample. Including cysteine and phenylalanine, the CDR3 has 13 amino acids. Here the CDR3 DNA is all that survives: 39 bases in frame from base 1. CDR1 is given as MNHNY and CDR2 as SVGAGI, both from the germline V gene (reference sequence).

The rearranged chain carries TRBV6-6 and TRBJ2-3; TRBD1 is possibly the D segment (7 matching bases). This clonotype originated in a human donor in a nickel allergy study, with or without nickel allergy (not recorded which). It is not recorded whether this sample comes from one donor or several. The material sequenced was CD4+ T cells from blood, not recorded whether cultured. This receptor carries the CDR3 CASGQGGTDTQYF. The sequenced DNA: TGTGCGAGCGGGCAGGGGGGCACAGATACGCAGTATTTT.